The sequence of this TCR beta chain was determined in a study of T cell responses to AZD1222 COVID-19 vaccine. The V end lost 1 base, the J end lost 4 bases, and 16 bases lay between the germline ends. Germline CDR1 SNHLY, CDR2 FYNNEI. The CDR3 consists of 16 residues. Repertoires were generated with immunoSEQ multiplex PCR, while TCRdb's copy carries only in-frame clones and drops some. Here the sample spans approximately 45,000 clones, about 91% being singletons. The clonotype comes from an adult who received the AZD1222 COVID-19 vaccine. This sequence joins TRBV2 and TRBJ1-2; no definite D call. Source: peripheral blood, taken 28 days after the second AZD1222 dose. The chain's CDR3 is CASSEESSGSTYGYTF. As DNA, the CDR3 is TGTGCCAGCAGTGAAGAATCGTCAGGCTCCACCTATGGCTACACCTTC. Full variable domain (missing parts from reference TRBV2 and TRBJ1-2): EPEVTQTPSHQVTQMGQEVILRCVPISNHLYFYWYRQILGQKVEFLVSFYNNEISEKSEIFDDQFSVERPDGSNFTLKIRSTKLEDSAMYFCASSEESSGSTYGYTFGSGTRLTVV.